This T cell receptor beta chain was captured by sequencing in a study of cytomegalovirus exposure and HLA in healthy donors. Study in general: Earlier, almost 120 million unique TCR beta sequences were recovered from roughly 200 million T cells by an analysis.

PCR involved 60 Vbeta and 13 Jbeta primers. The assay was immunoSEQ multiplex PCR, and TCRdb's table has in-frame clones only and misses some. The data show 52,000 or so clones, approximately 78% seen once. Notes on this clone: As yet, its antigen is unknown.

Germline V CDR1 and CDR2: SNHLY, FYNNEI. V shed 7 bases and J shed 8 bases, with 20 bases lying between them. CDR3 length: 15 amino acids. Notes on the study in general: With high specificity and sensitivity, the classifier reportedly diagnosed cytomegalovirus status. One later analysis reportedly identified an Asian-associated ancestry cluster that showed fewer N-insertions than the approximately 600-donor mean.

Material for sequencing was PBMCs. This clonotype originated in a female donor in good health and CMV-seronegative. This chain connects TRBV2 to TRBJ1-4; the D gene is possibly TRBD1 (5 bases). The CDR3 DNA reads as TGTGCCAGCATGGGGCTACGGGGGTTAAAAGAAAAACTGTTTTTT. Amino acid sequence: CASMGLRGLKEKLFF.